These 27 T cell receptor beta chains were all obtained from the same sample, sequenced in a study of shared clonotypes between healthy human individuals. Repertoires were generated with immunoSEQ multiplex PCR, while TCRdb's copy carries only in-frame clones and drops some. The data contain more than 2 million clones, approximately 95% of them singletons. The specimen was naive CD4+ T cells sorted from blood. Sample subset: CD45RA+ positively selected. Source of these receptors: a man aged 18 to 29 in good health.

The rearrangement links TRBV10-3 to TRBJ1-2; perhaps TRBD1 as D (6 bases). There are 16 residues in the CDR3. Germline V gene sequence: CDR1 ENHRY, CDR2 SYGVKD. Trimming removed 6 bases at V and 8 bases at J, with 25 bases between. The CDR3 here is CAISSDRALLSEGYTF. The CDR3 DNA follows: TGTGCCATCAGCTCGGACAGAGCCCTCCTTTCGGAGGGCTACACCTTC.

The chain recombines TRBV4-2 with TRBJ1-2, with D hard to call. V lost 0 bases, J lost 4 bases, and 12 bases lay in between. The CDR3 loop spans 15 amino acids. The germline gives CDR1 LGHNA, CDR2 YNFKEQ. The CDR3, as DNA: TGTGCCAGCAGCCAAGACCTTCCAGTCTTCTATGGCTACACCTTC. Residues: CASSQDLPVFYGYTF.

The chain uses TRBV7-9 and TRBJ2-5; weak D call: TRBD2 (5 bases). Germline values: CDR1 SEHNR, CDR2 FQNEAQ (reference sequence). Trimming removed 4 bases at V and 5 bases at J, with 14 bases between. The CDR3 is made up of 14 amino acids. The CDR3 region is CASSSVPGGETQYF. CDR3 nucleotide sequence: TGTGCCAGCAGCTCCGTCCCAGGAGGTGAGACCCAGTACTTC.

V is TRBV4-1 and J is TRBJ1-4; 9 nucleotides align to TRBD1. Germline-derived CDR1 and CDR2 are MGHRA and YSYEKL. Trimming cost V 2 bases and J 8 bases; bases outside gene matches: 9. This CDR3 is 16 amino acids long. This chain's CDR3 is CASSQSQTGGREKLFF. CDR3 coding DNA: TGCGCCAGCAGCCAATCCCAGACAGGGGGGCGGGAAAAACTGTTTTTT.

This clone was counted a single time. This chain connects TRBV5-1 to TRBJ1-5; D gene uncertain. V was shortened by 0 bases and J by 3 bases, with 10 bases between the two germline ends. The CDR3 has 15 residues. Germline CDR1 and CDR2: SGHRS and YFSETQ. The CDR3 here is CASSLGPELNQPQHF. Written as DNA, the CDR3 is TGCGCCAGCAGCTTGGGGCCAGAACTCAATCAGCCCCAGCATTTT.

The chain employs TRBV5-4 and TRBJ1-5; D ambiguous. The CDR3 consists of 15 residues. Germline values: CDR1 SGHNT, CDR2 YYREEE (reference sequence). Trimming shortened V by 1 base and J by 1 base, and 9 bases separated the two germline ends. The CDR3 reads CASSLRVVSNQPQHF. The CDR3 region has the DNA TGTGCCAGCAGCTTGAGGGTGGTAAGCAATCAGCCCCAGCATTTT.

This chain links TRBV7-9 with TRBJ2-2, with 7 bases that match TRBD1. V gave up 6 bases and J gave up 1 base; unmatched junction bases: 5. The CDR3 consists of 15 residues. In germline, CDR1 is SEHNR, CDR2 FQNEAQ (reference sequence). In DNA, the CDR3 is TGTGCCAGCAGGGAGACAGGGATGAACACCGGGGAGCTGTTTTTT. Translated: CASRETGMNTGELFF.

The genes are TRBV14 and TRBJ2-1, with 10 bases that match TRBD2. Losses at the gene ends were 3 bases for V and 7 bases for J; bases not matched to a gene: 9. The length of the CDR3 is 16 residues. Germline lookup yields CDR1 SGHDN and CDR2 FVKESK. The CDR3 spells CASSQGAGLATNEQFF. CDR3 sequence (DNA): TGTGCCAGCAGCCAGGGGGCGGGACTAGCGACTAATGAGCAGTTCTTC.

The chain recombines TRBV6-1 with TRBJ2-7; perhaps TRBD1 as D (6 bases). Germline CDR1 MNHNS, CDR2 SASEGT. Trimming took 0 bases from V and 7 from J, leaving 10 bases between them. This CDR3 has 13 residues. CDR3 coding DNA: TGTGCCAGCAGTGAAGCGCACAGGGAAGAGCAGTACTTC. Translation: CASSEAHREEQYF.

V gene TRBV10-3 combines with J gene TRBJ2-3; TRBD2 agrees at 7 bases. The CDR3 sequence is 13 residues long. Germline CDR1 and CDR2: ENHRY and SYGVKD. The J segment lost 2 bases and the V segment lost 7 bases, leaving 3 bases of the junction unmatched. CDR3: CAIMAGVTDTQYF. CDR3 DNA: TGTGCCATCATGGCGGGGGTCACAGATACGCAGTATTTT.

This clone was seen only once. The chain recombines TRBV5-6 with TRBJ2-4; D ambiguous. This CDR3 comprises 19 residues. V dropped 4 bases and J dropped 0 bases, with 23 bases sitting between them. Germline V gene lookup returns CDR1 SGHDT and CDR2 YYEEEE. CDR3 bases: TGTGCCAGCAGCGCGGCCATCTACGCGCAGGAGATAGCCAAAAACATTCAGTACTTC. This codes for CASSAAIYAQEIAKNIQYF.

The chain uses TRBV30 and TRBJ2-3; 9 positions agree with TRBD2. This CDR3 is built from 17 residues. Germline V gives CDR1 GTSNPN, CDR2 SVGIG (reference sequence). J gave up 0 bases and V 4 bases, and 11 bases lay outside the gene matches. The CDR3 loop reads CAWTGLAAYASTDTQYF. Here the CDR3 DNA reads TGTGCCTGGACGGGACTAGCAGCATATGCTAGCACAGATACGCAGTATTTT.

The chain links TRBV7-9 to TRBJ2-5; 11 bases are shared with TRBD1. V lost 5 bases and J lost 4; bases outside the gene matches: 9. Germline V gene sequence: CDR1 SEHNR, CDR2 FQNEAQ (reference sequence). This CDR3 is built from 16 residues. The CDR3 nucleotides are TGTGCCAGCAGCCTTAGGACAGGGGGCATTTTAGAGACCCAGTACTTC. This gives the protein CASSLRTGGILETQYF.

Turning to this clone: Other DNA sequences from this sample encode an identical CDR3 as well. The chain recombines TRBV4-3 with TRBJ2-7; D unresolved. V lost 0 bases to trimming and J lost 2 bases, with 5 bases between them. This CDR3 is built from 13 residues. The germline gives CDR1 LGHNA, CDR2 YSLEER. CDR3 residues: CASSQEVAYEQYF. The DNA for the CDR3 is TGCGCCAGCAGCCAAGAGGTCGCCTACGAGCAGTACTTC.

The V and J genes are TRBV5-4 and TRBJ1-2; 7 bases align to TRBD1. The CDR3 contains 14 residues. V shed 1 base and J 4 bases; nucleotides not matched to a gene: 4. CDR1 SGHNT and CDR2 YYREEE come from the germline V gene (reference sequence). The chain's CDR3 is CASSLIGQAYGYTF. The CDR3 DNA follows: TGTGCCAGCAGCTTGATTGGACAGGCCTATGGCTACACCTTC.

This rearrangement joins TRBV9 to TRBJ2-4; tentative D call: TRBD2 (6 bases). The CDR3 length is 15 residues. V was trimmed by 4 bases and J by 7 bases, leaving 18 bases between them. Germline V gene lookup returns CDR1 SGDLS and CDR2 YYNGEE. The CDR3 bases are TGTGCCAGCAGCCCCGGGGAGGTGCTTGGTAACATTCAGTACTTC. It is translated as CASSPGEVLGNIQYF.

The V and J genes are TRBV11-2 and TRBJ1-5, with unresolved D. CDR3 length: 14 residues. Trimming stripped 1 base from V and 4 bases from J, with 8 bases between. Germline V lookup: CDR1 SGHAT, CDR2 FQNNGV. The CDR3: CASSLANQNQPQHF. The CDR3, as DNA: TGTGCCAGCAGCTTAGCGAACCAGAATCAGCCCCAGCATTTT.

The rearrangement joins TRBV27 to TRBJ1-2; TRBD1 agrees at 8 bases. This CDR3 contains 13 residues. CDR1 and CDR2 from the germline V gene are MNHEY and SMNVEV (reference sequence). V was clipped by 3 bases and J by 7 bases; unmatched bases: 4. The CDR3 loop reads CASSFDRGGGYTF. CDR3 in DNA: TGTGCCAGCAGTTTTGACAGGGGAGGTGGCTACACCTTC.

The chain is built from TRBV7-2 and TRBJ1-4; D ambiguous. The CDR3 length is 17 residues. V lost 1 base and J 2 bases, leaving 14 bases between the germline ends. Germline V gene sequence: CDR1 SGHTA, CDR2 FQGNSA. CDR3 nucleotides: TGTGCCAGCAGCTTAGGGTTGGGTGGGCGGACTAATGAAAAACTGTTTTTT. Amino acids: CASSLGLGGRTNEKLFF.

J is TRBJ2-3 and V is TRBV18; 7 bases align to TRBD2. CDR1 is KGHSH and CDR2 is LQKENI in the germline V gene. The J segment lost 4 bases and the V segment lost 3 bases, leaving 4 bases of the junction unmatched. This CDR3 is 14 amino acids long. The CDR3 sequence: CASSPAGVPDTQYF. The DNA for the CDR3 is TGTGCCAGCTCACCGGCGGGGGTCCCAGATACGCAGTATTTT.

The V and J genes are TRBV5-4 and TRBJ2-3; TRBD2 is a possible D gene (5 bases). V lost 5 bases, J lost 2 bases, and 15 bases lay in between. The germline gives CDR1 SGHNT, CDR2 YYREEE (reference sequence). This CDR3 is 15 amino acids long. The CDR3 DNA reads TGTGCCAGCAGACTGGCGGGCAGGTACACAGATACGCAGTATTTT. This codes for CASRLAGRYTDTQYF.

This clone was recorded once. The V call is TRBV25-1, the J call TRBJ1-1; 7 bases fit TRBD1. In germline, CDR1 is MGHDK, CDR2 SYGVNS. Unmatched junction bases numbered 2, after V lost 3 bases and J lost 4 bases. The CDR3 extends over 13 amino acids. The CDR3 sequence: CASSEGQLTEAFF. The CDR3 DNA sequence: TGTGCCAGCAGTGAGGGACAGCTCACTGAAGCTTTCTTT.

J is TRBJ2-4 and V is TRBV7-9; TRBD2 aligns across 10 bases. Looked up from germline, CDR1 is SEHNR and CDR2 is FQNEAQ (reference sequence). The ends lost 7 bases at V and 8 bases at J; junction bases unmatched: 11. CDR3 length equals 15 residues. The CDR3 protein is CASNRAGGPRDIQYF. CDR3 nucleotide sequence: TGTGCCAGCAATAGAGCGGGAGGGCCGAGGGACATTCAGTACTTC. The full variable domain, its missing parts supplied by reference TRBV7-9 and TRBJ2-4, is DTGVSQNPRHKITKRGQNVTFRCDPISEHNRLYWYRQTLGQGPEFLTYFQNEAQLEKSRLLSDRFSAERPKGSFSTLEIQRTEQGDSAMYLCASNRAGGPRDIQYFGAGTRLSVL.

This rearrangement joins TRBV10-1 to TRBJ2-1; tentatively, D is TRBD1 or TRBD2 (7 bases each). Germline loops: CDR1 WNHNN, CDR2 SYGVQD (reference sequence). This CDR3 comprises 17 residues. V lost 9 bases and J lost 1, with 22 bases in between. The CDR3: CARKPIPRGGSYNEQFF. The CDR3 nucleotides are TGCGCCAGAAAACCTATACCCAGGGGGGGTTCCTACAATGAGCAGTTCTTC.

The chain recombines TRBV6-5 with TRBJ1-1, with no clear D. This CDR3 region has 14 residues. Germline CDR1 and CDR2: MNHEY and SVGAGI. V lost 4 bases to trimming and J lost 4 bases, with 13 bases between them. CDR3 sequence (DNA): TGTGCCAGCAGTTCCAAGATCGTATCCACTGAAGCTTTCTTT. The encoded protein is CASSSKIVSTEAFF.

The J gene is TRBJ1-3, the V gene TRBV18; D uncertain. The CDR3 totals 14 residues. V lost 2 bases to trimming and J lost 3 bases, with 8 bases between them. Germline V CDR1 and CDR2: KGHSH, LQKENI. The CDR3 loop reads CASSPTVVGNTIYF. The CDR3 bases are TGTGCCAGCTCACCAACGGTGGTTGGAAACACCATATATTTT.

The V and J genes are TRBV6-1 and TRBJ2-7, with TRBD1 as a possible D gene (5 bases). Germline-derived CDR1 and CDR2 are MNHNS and SASEGT. Trimming stripped 7 bases from V and 5 bases from J, with 18 bases between. The CDR3 has 14 residues. CDR3 protein: CASTFSRQGHEQYF. CDR3 nucleotide sequence: TGTGCCAGCACCTTTTCCAGGCAGGGCCACGAGCAGTACTTC.